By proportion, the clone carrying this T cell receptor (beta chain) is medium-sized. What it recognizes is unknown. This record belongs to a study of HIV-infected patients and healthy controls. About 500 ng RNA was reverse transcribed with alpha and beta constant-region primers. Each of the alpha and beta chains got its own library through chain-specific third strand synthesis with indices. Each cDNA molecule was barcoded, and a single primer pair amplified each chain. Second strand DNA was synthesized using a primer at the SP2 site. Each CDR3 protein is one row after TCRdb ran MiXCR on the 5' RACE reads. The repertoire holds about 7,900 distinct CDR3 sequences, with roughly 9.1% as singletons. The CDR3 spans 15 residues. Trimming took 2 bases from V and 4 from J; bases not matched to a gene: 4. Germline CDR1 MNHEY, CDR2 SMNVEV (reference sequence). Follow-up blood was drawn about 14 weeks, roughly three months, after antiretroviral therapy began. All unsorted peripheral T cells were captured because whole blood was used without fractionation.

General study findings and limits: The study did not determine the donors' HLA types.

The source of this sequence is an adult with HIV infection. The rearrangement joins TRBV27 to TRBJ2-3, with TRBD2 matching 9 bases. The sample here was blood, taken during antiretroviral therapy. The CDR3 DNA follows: TGTGCCAGCAGTTTAGCGGGAGGGCCGCCAGATACGCAGTATTTT. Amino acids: CASSLAGGPPDTQYF.